Shown below are 15 T cell receptor beta chains from a single sample sequenced in a study of cytomegalovirus exposure and HLA in healthy donors (dated by TCRdb to between 2016 and 2019). Library preparation used the immunoSEQ multiplex PCR assay. For the multiplex PCR, a mixture combining 60 forward primers for TCR Vbeta segments and 13 reverse primers for TCR Jbeta segments was used. TCRdb stores this immuneACCESS table with in-frame sequences only. Part of the clones is absent; in the studies checked, under half of the shortfall reflects unresolved V genes, and no reason is known for the rest. This sample holds some 180,000 clones; around 80% were observed only once. The ten largest clones represent 1.7% of the sample. What was sequenced was PBMCs. The receptors were sampled from a middle-aged man in good health and CMV-seropositive.

J is TRBJ1-1 and V is TRBV9; TRBD1 is a possible D gene (6 bases). Trimming stripped 4 bases from V and 1 base from J, with 11 bases between. Germline V gene data show CDR1 as SGDLS and CDR2 as YYNGEE. CDR3 length: 14 amino acids. In DNA form, the CDR3 reads TGTGCCAGCAGCCCGACAGGTCAGAACACTGAAGCTTTCTTT. Protein sequence: CASSPTGQNTEAFF. The full variable domain, in which reference TRBV9 and TRBJ1-1 provide the parts outside the CDR3, is DSGVTQTPKHLITATGQRVTLRCSPRSGDLSVYWYQQSLDQGLQFLIQYYNGEERAKGNILERFSAQQFPDLHSELNLSSLELGDSALYFCASSPTGQNTEAFFGQGTRLTVV.

The V gene is TRBV6-5, the J gene TRBJ2-2; tentatively, D is TRBD1 or TRBD2 (6 bases each). V was shortened by 6 bases and J by 6 bases, with 17 bases between the two germline ends. This CDR3 has 15 amino acids. Germline CDR1 MNHEY, CDR2 SVGAGI. This CDR3 is CASSYREASAGELFF. In nucleotides, the CDR3 is TGTGCCAGCAGCTACAGGGAGGCGAGTGCCGGGGAGCTGTTTTTT.

Of note for this clone: The same CDR3 is also encoded by other DNA sequences in this sample. The chain combines TRBV5-6 with TRBJ1-5, with D tentatively TRBD1 (5 bases). The CDR3 consists of 14 residues. The V end was cut by 0 bases, the J end by 5 bases, with 9 bases between. Per germline, CDR1 SGHDT and CDR2 YYEEEE. Here the CDR3 reads CASSLAGGDQPQHF. The CDR3 DNA reads as TGTGCCAGCAGCTTGGCGGGGGGAGATCAGCCCCAGCATTTT.

This clone has a handful of counts. The rearrangement links TRBV7-9 to TRBJ1-1; 8 nucleotides align to TRBD1. Losses at the gene ends were 4 bases for V and 3 bases for J; bases not matched to a gene: 4. There are 14 residues in the CDR3. Germline CDR1 SEHNR, CDR2 FQNEAQ (reference sequence). In nucleotides, the CDR3 is TGTGCCAGCAGCTCGTCGACAGGGGACACTGAAGCTTTCTTT. This encodes CASSSSTGDTEAFF.

The chain recombines TRBV7-2 with TRBJ1-4; weak D call: TRBD1 (5 bases). The CDR3 covers 17 residues. Between the trimmed V and J ends, which lost 0 bases and 0 bases, there was a span of 11 bases. Per the germline V gene, CDR1 is SGHTA and CDR2 is FQGNSA. The CDR3 DNA reads TGTGCCAGCAGCTTAGCGCGATCAGGGCCAACTAATGAAAAACTGTTTTTT. This codes for CASSLARSGPTNEKLFF.

This chain uses TRBV11-2 with TRBJ1-4; possibly TRBD1 for D (5 bases). Germline V lookup: CDR1 SGHAT, CDR2 FQNNGV. This CDR3 spans 13 amino acids. V lost 5 bases, J lost 5 bases, and 9 bases lay in between. This CDR3 reads CASSRRQNEKLFF. DNA for the CDR3: TGTGCCAGCAGCCGTCGACAGAATGAAAAACTGTTTTTT.

The chain is built from TRBV11-2 and TRBJ2-2; maybe TRBD2 (8 bases). The V end was cut by 3 bases, the J end by 0 bases, with 14 bases between. This CDR3 region has 17 residues. Germline V gene lookup returns CDR1 SGHAT and CDR2 FQNNGV. CDR3 sequence reads: CASSFGRGRPNTGELFF. DNA for the CDR3: TGTGCCAGCAGCTTCGGGAGGGGGCGACCGAACACCGGGGAGCTGTTTTTT.

The chain recombines TRBV5-1 with TRBJ2-7; TRBD1 aligns across 7 bases. Germline V lookup: CDR1 SGHRS, CDR2 YFSETQ. This CDR3 has 15 residues. V was clipped by 4 bases and J by 4 bases; unmatched bases: 11. The CDR3 protein is CASSRSRTGSYEQYF. CDR3 sequence (DNA): TGCGCCAGCAGCCGTTCCAGGACAGGTTCATACGAGCAGTACTTC. Full variable domain (outside the CDR3, taken from reference TRBV5-1 and TRBJ2-7): KAGVTQTPRYLIKTRGQQVTLSCSPISGHRSVSWYQQTPGQGLQFLFEYFSETQRNKGNFPGRFSGRQFSNSRSEMNVSTLELGDSALYLCASSRSRTGSYEQYFGPGTRLTVT.

This clone was seen a handful of times. The V gene is TRBV28, the J gene TRBJ1-5; 9 nucleotides match TRBD1. The CDR3 is 14 residues long. Losses at the gene ends were 6 bases for V and 5 bases for J; bases not matched to a gene: 5. Germline V lookup: CDR1 MDHEN, CDR2 SYDVKM. This chain's CDR3 is CASSPGQGHQPQHF. The CDR3 region has the DNA TGTGCCAGCAGCCCGGGACAGGGCCATCAGCCCCAGCATTTT.

Worth noting for this clone: The junction departs from the called germline gene at one end, perhaps through a read error. This chain links TRBV19 with TRBJ2-6, with TRBD1 matching 11 bases. Germline V gene lookup returns CDR1 LNHDA and CDR2 SQIVND (reference sequence). This CDR3 has 18 residues. The CDR3 protein is CASSIRDRGRTGANGLTF. The CDR3 coding sequence is TGTGCCAGTAGTATACGGGACAGGGGGAGGACTGGGGCCAACGGCCTGACTTTC.

The V gene is TRBV5-1, the J gene TRBJ2-7; possibly TRBD2 for D (6 bases). V gave up 0 bases and J gave up 3 bases, with 10 bases separating them. Germline CDR1 reads SGHRS; CDR2 reads YFSETQ. The CDR3 spans 14 residues. CDR3 amino acids: CASSLDGSGYEQYF. The CDR3 DNA reads as TGCGCCAGCAGCTTGGACGGGAGTGGCTACGAGCAGTACTTC. The full variable domain, completed using reference TRBV5-1 and TRBJ2-7, is KAGVTQTPRYLIKTRGQQVTLSCSPISGHRSVSWYQQTPGQGLQFLFEYFSETQRNKGNFPGRFSGRQFSNSRSEMNVSTLELGDSALYLCASSLDGSGYEQYFGPGTRLTVT.

The table lists this clone with a count of one. The V call is TRBV5-1, the J call TRBJ2-1; 10 bases fit TRBD2. This CDR3 has 16 residues. Germline V gives CDR1 SGHRS, CDR2 YFSETQ. J was trimmed by 4 bases and V by 4 bases; bases with no gene match: 8. CDR3 sequence reads: CASSVAGTSEYNEQFF. Written as DNA, the CDR3 is TGCGCCAGCAGCGTAGCCGGGACTAGCGAATACAATGAGCAGTTCTTC. Drawing the rest from reference TRBV5-1 and TRBJ2-1, the complete variable domain is KAGVTQTPRYLIKTRGQQVTLSCSPISGHRSVSWYQQTPGQGLQFLFEYFSETQRNKGNFPGRFSGRQFSNSRSEMNVSTLELGDSALYLCASSVAGTSEYNEQFFGPGTRLTVL.

This chain links TRBV4-1 with TRBJ1-4; D remains ambiguous. This CDR3 is 16 amino acids long. V dropped 4 bases and J dropped 1 base, with 13 bases sitting between them. CDR1 and CDR2 (germline): MGHRA, YSYEKL. The CDR3 sequence: CASSPSYRGTNEKLFF. Written as DNA, the CDR3 is TGCGCCAGCAGCCCGTCTTATCGGGGAACTAATGAAAAACTGTTTTTT.

This clone has only a few counts. The CDR3 loop is CASLSASFNQPQHF. Written as DNA, the CDR3 is TGTGCCAGCCTAAGCGCCTCCTTCAATCAGCCCCAGCATTTT. The rearrangement uses TRBV19 and TRBJ1-5; D is unresolved. The CDR3 loop spans 14 amino acids. Germline V lookup: CDR1 LNHDA, CDR2 SQIVND (reference sequence). V was clipped by 9 bases and J by 3 bases, with 15 bases between them.

The J gene is TRBJ2-6, the V gene TRBV2; the D is unclear. Germline CDR1 SNHLY, CDR2 FYNNEI. V was clipped by 4 bases and J by 0 bases, with 4 bases between them. This CDR3 is 14 amino acids long. The CDR3 coding sequence is TGTGCCAGCAGTGTCAGCTCTGGGGCCAACGTCCTGACTTTC. Its protein is CASSVSSGANVLTF. The full variable domain, its missing parts supplied by reference TRBV2 and TRBJ2-6, is EPEVTQTPSHQVTQMGQEVILRCVPISNHLYFYWYRQILGQKVEFLVSFYNNEISEKSEIFDDQFSVERPDGSNFTLKIRSTKLEDSAMYFCASSVSSGANVLTFGAGSRLTVL.